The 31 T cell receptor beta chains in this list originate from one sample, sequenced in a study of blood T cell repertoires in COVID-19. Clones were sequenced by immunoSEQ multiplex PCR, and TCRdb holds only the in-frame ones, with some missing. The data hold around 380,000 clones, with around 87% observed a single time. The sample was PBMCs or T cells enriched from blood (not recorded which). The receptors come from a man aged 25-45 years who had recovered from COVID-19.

The CDR3: CASSPWTGLAQPQHF. For the CDR3, the DNA is TGTGCCAGCAGCCCCTGGACAGGCTTGGCTCAGCCCCAGCATTTT. The V gene is TRBV27, the J gene TRBJ1-5; 7 bases align to TRBD1. This CDR3 is built from 15 residues. With V trimmed by 6 bases and J by 6 bases, 11 bases remained unmatched. Per the germline V gene, CDR1 is MNHEY and CDR2 is SMNVEV (reference sequence).

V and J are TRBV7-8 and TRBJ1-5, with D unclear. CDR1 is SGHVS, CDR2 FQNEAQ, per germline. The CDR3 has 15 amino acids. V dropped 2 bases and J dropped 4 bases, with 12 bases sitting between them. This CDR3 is CASSLLPHLNQPQHF. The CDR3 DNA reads TGTGCCAGCAGCTTACTCCCCCACCTAAATCAGCCCCAGCATTTT.

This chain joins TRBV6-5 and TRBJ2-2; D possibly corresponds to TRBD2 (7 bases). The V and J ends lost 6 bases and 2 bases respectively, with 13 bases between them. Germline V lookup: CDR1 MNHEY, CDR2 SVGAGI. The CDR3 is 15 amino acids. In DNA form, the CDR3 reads TGTGCCAGCAGAGGGGGGGGCTTTAACACCGGGGAGCTGTTTTTT. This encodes CASRGGGFNTGELFF.

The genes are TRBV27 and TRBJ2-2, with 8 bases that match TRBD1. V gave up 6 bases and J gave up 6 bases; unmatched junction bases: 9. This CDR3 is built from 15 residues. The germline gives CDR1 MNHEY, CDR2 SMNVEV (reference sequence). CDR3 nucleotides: TGTGCCAGCAGGCCAGGGGACAGGAGGTCCGGGGAGCTGTTTTTT. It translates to CASRPGDRRSGELFF.

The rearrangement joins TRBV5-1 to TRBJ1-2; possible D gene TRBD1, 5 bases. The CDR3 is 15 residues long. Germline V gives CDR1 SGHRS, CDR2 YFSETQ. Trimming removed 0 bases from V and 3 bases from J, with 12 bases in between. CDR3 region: CASSLAARADYGYTF. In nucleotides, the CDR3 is TGCGCCAGCAGCTTGGCCGCCAGGGCGGACTATGGCTACACCTTC.

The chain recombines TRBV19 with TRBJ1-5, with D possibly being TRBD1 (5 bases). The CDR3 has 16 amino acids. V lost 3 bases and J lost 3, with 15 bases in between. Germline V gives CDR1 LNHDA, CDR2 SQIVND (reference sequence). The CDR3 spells CASSIASGWNNQPQHF. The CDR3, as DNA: TGTGCCAGTAGTATTGCGTCAGGGTGGAACAATCAGCCCCAGCATTTT.

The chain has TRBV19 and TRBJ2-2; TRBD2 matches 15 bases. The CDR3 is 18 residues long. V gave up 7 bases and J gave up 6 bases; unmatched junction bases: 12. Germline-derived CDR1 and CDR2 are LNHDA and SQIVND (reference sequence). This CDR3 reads CASKPGLAGGVTAGELFF. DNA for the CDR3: TGTGCCAGTAAGCCGGGACTAGCGGGGGGCGTCACCGCCGGGGAGCTGTTTTTT.

CDR3 region: CASSPFLTGSSYEQYF. The DNA for the CDR3 is TGCGCCAGCAGCCCCTTTTTAACCGGGAGCTCCTACGAGCAGTACTTC. The J gene is TRBJ2-7, the V gene TRBV4-1, with a weak D call TRBD2 (6 bases). V lost 4 bases and J 0 bases, leaving 16 bases between the germline ends. The CDR3 contains 16 residues. CDR1 is MGHRA, CDR2 YSYEKL, per germline.

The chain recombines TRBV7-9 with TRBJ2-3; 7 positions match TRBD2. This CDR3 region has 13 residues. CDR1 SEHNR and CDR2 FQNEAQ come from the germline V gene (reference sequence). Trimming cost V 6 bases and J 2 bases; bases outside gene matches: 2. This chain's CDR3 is CASSRDYTDTQYF. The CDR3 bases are TGTGCCAGCAGTCGGGACTACACAGATACGCAGTATTTT.

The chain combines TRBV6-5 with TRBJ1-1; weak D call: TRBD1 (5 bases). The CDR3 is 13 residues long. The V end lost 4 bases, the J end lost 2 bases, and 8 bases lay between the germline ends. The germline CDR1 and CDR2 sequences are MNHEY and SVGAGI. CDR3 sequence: CASSLTDNTEAFF. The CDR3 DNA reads TGTGCCAGCAGTTTGACAGATAACACTGAAGCTTTCTTT.

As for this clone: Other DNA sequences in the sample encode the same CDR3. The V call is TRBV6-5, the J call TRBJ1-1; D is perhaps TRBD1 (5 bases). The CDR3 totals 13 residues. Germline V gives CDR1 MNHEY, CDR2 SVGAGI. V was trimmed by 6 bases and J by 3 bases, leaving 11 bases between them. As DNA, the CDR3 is TGTGCCAGCAGGTCGCAGGGCGACACTGAAGCTTTCTTT. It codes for CASRSQGDTEAFF.

The CDR3 DNA reads as TGTGCCAGCAGTCCCGGGACTAGCGGGACCTTCACCGGGGAGCTGTTTTTT. It codes for CASSPGTSGTFTGELFF. The rearrangement links TRBV2 to TRBJ2-2; TRBD2 agrees at 13 bases. The CDR3 is 17 amino acids. The ends lost 5 bases at V and 4 bases at J; junction bases unmatched: 7. CDR1 is SNHLY and CDR2 is FYNNEI in the germline V gene.

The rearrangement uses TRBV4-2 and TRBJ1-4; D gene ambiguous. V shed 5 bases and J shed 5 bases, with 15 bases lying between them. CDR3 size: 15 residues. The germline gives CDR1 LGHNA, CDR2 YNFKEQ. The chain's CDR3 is CASSWPDGENEKLFF. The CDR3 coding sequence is TGTGCCAGCAGCTGGCCGGACGGGGAGAATGAAAAACTGTTTTTT.

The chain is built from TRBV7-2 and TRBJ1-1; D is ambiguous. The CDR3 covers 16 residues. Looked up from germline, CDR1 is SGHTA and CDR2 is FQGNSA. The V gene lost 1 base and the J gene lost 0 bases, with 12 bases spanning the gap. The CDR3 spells CASSLDGEIMNTEAFF. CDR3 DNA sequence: TGTGCCAGCAGCTTAGACGGAGAAATCATGAACACTGAAGCTTTCTTT.

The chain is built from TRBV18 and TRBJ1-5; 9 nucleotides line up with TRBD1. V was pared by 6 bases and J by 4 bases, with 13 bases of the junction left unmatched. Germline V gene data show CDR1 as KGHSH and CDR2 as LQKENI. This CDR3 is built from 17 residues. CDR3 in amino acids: CASSLRPGQGTNQPQHF. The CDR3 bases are TGTGCCAGCTCGCTCCGGCCGGGACAGGGTACGAATCAGCCCCAGCATTTT.

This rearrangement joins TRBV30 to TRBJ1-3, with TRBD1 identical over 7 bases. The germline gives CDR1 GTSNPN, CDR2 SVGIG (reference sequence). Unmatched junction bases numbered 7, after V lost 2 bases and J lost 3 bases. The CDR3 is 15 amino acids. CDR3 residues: CAWSLTGRGGNTIYF. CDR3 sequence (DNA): TGTGCCTGGAGTCTGACAGGGCGCGGTGGAAACACCATATATTTT. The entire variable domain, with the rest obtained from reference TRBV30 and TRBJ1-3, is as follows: SQTIHQWPATLVQPVGSPLSLECTVEGTSNPNLYWYRQAAGRGLQLLFYSVGIGQISSEVPQNLSASRPQDRQFILSSKKLLLSDSGFYLCAWSLTGRGGNTIYFGEGSWLTVV.

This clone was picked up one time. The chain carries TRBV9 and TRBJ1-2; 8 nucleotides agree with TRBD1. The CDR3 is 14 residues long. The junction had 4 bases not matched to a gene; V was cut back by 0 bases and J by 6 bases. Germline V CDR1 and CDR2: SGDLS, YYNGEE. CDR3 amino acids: CASSVARTGNGYTF. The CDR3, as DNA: TGTGCCAGCAGCGTAGCCCGGACAGGGAATGGCTACACCTTC.

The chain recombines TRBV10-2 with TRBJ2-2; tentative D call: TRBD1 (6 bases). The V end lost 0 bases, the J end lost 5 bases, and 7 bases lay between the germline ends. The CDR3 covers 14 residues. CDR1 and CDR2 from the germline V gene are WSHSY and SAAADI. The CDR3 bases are TGCGCCAGCAGTGAGTCAGGGGGTACCGGGGAGCTGTTTTTT. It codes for CASSESGGTGELFF.

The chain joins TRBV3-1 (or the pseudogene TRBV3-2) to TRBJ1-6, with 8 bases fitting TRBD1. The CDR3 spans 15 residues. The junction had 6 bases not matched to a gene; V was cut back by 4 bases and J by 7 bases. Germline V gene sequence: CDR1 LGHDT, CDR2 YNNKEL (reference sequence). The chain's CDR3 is CASSLGDRKNSPLHF. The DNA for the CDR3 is TGTGCCAGCAGCCTGGGGGACAGGAAGAATTCACCCCTCCACTTT.

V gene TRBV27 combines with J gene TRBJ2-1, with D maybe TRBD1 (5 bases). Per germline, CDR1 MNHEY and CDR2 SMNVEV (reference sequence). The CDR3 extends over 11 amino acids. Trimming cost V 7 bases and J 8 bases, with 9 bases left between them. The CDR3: CASTPGYEQFF. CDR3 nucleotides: TGTGCCAGCACCCCAGGGTATGAGCAGTTCTTC.

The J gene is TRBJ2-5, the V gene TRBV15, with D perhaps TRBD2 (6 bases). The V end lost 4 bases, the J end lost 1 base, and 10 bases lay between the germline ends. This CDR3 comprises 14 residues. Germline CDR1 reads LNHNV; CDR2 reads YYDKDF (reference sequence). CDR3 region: CATSTGDFQETQYF. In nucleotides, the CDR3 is TGTGCCACCAGCACGGGGGACTTCCAAGAGACCCAGTACTTC.

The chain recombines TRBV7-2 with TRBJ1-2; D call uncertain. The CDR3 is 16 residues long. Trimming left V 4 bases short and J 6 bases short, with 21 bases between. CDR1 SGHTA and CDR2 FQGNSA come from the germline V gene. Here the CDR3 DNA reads TGTGCCAGCAGCTCCACTCAAGGAGCGGCTTTACATGGCTACACCTTC. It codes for CASSSTQGAALHGYTF.

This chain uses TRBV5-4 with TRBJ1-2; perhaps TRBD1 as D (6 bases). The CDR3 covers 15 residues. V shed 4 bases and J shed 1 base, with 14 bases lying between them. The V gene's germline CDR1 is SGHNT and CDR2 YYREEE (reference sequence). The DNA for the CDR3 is TGTGCCAGCAGCGGCGGACAGAGTAGTAACTATGGCTACACCTTC. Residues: CASSGGQSSNYGYTF.

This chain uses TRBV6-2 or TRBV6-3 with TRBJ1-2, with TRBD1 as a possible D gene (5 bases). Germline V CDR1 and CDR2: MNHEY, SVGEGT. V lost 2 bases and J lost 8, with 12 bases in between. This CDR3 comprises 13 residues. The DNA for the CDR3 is TGTGCCAGCAGTTACCCCCTGGGGGGGGGCTACACCTTC. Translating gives CASSYPLGGGYTF.

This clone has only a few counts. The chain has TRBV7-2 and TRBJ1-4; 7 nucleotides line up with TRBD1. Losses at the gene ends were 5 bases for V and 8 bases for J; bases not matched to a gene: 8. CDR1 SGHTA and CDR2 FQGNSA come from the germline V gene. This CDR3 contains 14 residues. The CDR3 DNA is TGTGCCAGCAGCCAGGGACCGACAGGGGAAAAACTGTTTTTT. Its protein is CASSQGPTGEKLFF.

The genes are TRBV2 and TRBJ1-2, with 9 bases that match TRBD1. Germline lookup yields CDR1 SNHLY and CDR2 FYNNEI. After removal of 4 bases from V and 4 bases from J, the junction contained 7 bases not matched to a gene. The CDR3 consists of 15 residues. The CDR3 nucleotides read TGTGCCAGCAGTGGGACAGGGGTACCGACCTATGGCTACACCTTC. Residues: CASSGTGVPTYGYTF.

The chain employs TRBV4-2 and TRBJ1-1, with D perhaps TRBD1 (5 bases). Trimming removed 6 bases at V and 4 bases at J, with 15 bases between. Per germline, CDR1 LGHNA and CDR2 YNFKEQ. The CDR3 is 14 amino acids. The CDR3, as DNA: TGTGCCAGCAGACAGGACGCGGGGGGCACTGAAGCTTTCTTT. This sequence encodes CASRQDAGGTEAFF.

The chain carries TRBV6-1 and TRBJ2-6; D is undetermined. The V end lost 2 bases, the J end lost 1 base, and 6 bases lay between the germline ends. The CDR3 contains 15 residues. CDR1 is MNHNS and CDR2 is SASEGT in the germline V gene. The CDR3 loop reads CASSELGSGANVLTF. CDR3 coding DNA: TGTGCCAGCAGTGAACTAGGATCTGGGGCCAACGTCCTGACTTTC.

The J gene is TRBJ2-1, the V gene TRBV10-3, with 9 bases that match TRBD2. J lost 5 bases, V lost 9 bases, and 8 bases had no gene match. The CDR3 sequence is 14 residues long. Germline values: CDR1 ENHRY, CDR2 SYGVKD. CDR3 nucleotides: TGTGCCATTAGCGGGGGCGTTTGGAACAATGAGCAGTTCTTC. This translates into CAISGGVWNNEQFF.

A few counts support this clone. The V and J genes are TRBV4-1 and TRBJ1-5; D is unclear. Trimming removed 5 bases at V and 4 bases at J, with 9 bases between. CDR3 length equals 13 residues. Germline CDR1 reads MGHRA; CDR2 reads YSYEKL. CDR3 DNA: TGCGCCAGCAGCGTCCTGACTAATCAGCCCCAGCATTTT. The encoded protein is CASSVLTNQPQHF.

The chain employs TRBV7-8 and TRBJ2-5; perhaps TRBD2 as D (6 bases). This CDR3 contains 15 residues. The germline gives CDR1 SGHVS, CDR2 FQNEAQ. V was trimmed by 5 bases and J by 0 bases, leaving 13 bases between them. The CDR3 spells CASSPGLLYQETQYF. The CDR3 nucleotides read TGTGCCAGCAGCCCGGGACTCCTGTACCAAGAGACCCAGTACTTC.